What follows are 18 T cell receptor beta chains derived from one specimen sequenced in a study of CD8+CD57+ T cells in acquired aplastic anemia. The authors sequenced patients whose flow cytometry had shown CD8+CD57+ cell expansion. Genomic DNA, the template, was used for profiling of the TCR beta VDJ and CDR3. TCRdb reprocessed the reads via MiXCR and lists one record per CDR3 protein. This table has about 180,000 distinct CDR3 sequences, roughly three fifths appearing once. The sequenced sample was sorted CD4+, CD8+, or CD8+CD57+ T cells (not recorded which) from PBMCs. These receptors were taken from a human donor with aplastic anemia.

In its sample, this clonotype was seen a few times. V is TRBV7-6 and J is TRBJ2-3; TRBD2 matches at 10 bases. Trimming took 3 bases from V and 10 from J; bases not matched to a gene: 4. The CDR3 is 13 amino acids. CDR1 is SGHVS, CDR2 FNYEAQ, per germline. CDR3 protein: CASSLVAGGAQYF. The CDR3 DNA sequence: TGTGCCAGCAGCTTGGTAGCGGGGGGCGCGCAGTATTTT.

In nucleotides, the CDR3 is TGCAGTGCTCGACAGGCCGGGACAGGGGCCGAGCAGTACGTC. It yields the protein CSARQAGTGAEQYV. This chain joins TRBV20-1 and TRBJ2-7, with 10 bases aligning to TRBD1. The CDR3 length is 14 residues. The V gene's germline CDR1 is DFQATT and CDR2 SNEGSKA (reference sequence). Unmatched junction bases numbered 10, after V lost 5 bases and J lost 6 bases.

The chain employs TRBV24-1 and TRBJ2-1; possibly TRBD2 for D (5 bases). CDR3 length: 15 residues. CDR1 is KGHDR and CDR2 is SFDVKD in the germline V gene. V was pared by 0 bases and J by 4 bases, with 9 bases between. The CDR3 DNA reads TGTGCCACCAGTGATTTGCCGGGGAGATACAATGAGCAGTTCTTC. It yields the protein CATSDLPGRYNEQFF.

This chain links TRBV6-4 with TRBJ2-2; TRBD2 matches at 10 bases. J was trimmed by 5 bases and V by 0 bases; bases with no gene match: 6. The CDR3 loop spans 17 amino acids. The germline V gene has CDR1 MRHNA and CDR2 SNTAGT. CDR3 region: CASSDSFGLAETGELFF. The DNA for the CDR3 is TGTGCCAGCAGTGACTCGTTTGGACTAGCGGAAACCGGGGAGCTGTTTTTT.

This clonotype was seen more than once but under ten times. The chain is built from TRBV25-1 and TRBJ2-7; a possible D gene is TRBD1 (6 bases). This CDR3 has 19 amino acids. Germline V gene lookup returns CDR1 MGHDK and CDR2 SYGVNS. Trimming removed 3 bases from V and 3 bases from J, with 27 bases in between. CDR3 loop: CASSDLDPANRDRGYEQYF. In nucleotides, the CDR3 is TGTGCCAGCAGTGACTTGGACCCCGCGAACAGGGATCGAGGCTACGAGCAGTACTTC.

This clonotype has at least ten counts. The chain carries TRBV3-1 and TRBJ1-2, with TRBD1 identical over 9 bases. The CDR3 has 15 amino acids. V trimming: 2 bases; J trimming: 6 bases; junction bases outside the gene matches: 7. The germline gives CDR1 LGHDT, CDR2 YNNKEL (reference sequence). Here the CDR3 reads CASSQLTGGLHGYTF. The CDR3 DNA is TGTGCCAGCAGCCAACTAACAGGGGGCTTACATGGCTACACCTTC.

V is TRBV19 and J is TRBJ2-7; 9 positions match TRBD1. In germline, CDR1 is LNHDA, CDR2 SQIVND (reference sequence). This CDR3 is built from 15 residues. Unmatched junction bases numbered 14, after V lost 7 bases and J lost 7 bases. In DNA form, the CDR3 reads TGTGCCAGTAAAATGGGGGACAGGGAGAAGCCTGAGCAGTACTTC. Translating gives CASKMGDREKPEQYF.

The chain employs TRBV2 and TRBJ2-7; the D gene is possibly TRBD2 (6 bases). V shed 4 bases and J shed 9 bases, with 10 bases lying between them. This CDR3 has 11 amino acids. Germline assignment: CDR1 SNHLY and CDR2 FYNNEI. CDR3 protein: CASSVIGGQYF. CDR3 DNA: TGTGCCAGCAGTGTTATCGGGGGGCAGTACTTC.

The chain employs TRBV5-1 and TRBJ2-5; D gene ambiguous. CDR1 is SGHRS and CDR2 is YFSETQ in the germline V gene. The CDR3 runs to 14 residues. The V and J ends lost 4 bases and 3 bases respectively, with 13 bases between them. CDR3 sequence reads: CASSVSLQEETQYF. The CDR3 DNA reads TGCGCCAGCAGCGTCTCCCTGCAGGAAGAGACCCAGTACTTC.

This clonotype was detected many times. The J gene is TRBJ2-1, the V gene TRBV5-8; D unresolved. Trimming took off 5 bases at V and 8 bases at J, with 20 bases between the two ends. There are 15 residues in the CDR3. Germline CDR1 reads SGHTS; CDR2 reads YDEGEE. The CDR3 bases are TGTGCCAGCAGTTCCCCAGACGTTTCGGTCCATGAGCAGTTCTTC. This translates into CASSSPDVSVHEQFF.

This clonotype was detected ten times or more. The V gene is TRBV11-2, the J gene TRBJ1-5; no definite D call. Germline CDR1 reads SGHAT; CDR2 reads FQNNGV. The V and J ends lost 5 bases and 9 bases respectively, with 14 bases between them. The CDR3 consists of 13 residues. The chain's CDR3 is CASSPGYGGPQHF. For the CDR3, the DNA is TGTGCCAGCAGCCCCGGGTATGGAGGGCCCCAGCATTTT.

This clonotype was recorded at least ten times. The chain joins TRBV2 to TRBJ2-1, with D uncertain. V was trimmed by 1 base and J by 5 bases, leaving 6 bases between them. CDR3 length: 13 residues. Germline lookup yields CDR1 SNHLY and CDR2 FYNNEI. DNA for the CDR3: TGTGCCAGCAGTGAAGTACAGAACAATGAGCAGTTCTTC. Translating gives CASSEVQNNEQFF.

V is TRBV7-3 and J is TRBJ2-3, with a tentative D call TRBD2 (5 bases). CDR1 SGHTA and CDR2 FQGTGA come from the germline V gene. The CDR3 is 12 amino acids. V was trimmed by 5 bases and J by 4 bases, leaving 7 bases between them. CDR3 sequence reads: CASSIGADTQYF. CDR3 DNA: TGTGCCAGCAGCATCGGGGCAGATACGCAGTATTTT.

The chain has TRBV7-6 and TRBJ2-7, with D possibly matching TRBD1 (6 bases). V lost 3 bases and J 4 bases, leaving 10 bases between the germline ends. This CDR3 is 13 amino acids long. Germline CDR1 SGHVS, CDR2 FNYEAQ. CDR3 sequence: CASSFGQLYEQYF. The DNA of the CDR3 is TGTGCCAGCAGCTTCGGACAGTTATACGAGCAGTACTTC.

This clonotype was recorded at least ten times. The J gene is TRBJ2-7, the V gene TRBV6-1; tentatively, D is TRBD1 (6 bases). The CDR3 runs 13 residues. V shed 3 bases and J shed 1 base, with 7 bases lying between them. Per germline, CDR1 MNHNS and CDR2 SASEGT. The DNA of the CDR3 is TGTGCCAGCAGTGAGACAGGTTCCTACGAGCAGTACTTC. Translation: CASSETGSYEQYF.

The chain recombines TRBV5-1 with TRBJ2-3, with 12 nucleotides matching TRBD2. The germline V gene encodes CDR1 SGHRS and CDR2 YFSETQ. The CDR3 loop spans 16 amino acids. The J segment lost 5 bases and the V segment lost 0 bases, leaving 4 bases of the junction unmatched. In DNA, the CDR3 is TGCGCCAGCAGCTTGGCCTCGGGACTAGCGGGAGATACGCAGTATTTT. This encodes CASSLASGLAGDTQYF.

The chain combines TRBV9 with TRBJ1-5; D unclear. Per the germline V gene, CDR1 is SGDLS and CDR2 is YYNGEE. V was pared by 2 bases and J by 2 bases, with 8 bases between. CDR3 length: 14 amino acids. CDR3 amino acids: CASSVGYGNQPQHF. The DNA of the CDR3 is TGTGCCAGCAGCGTGGGGTACGGCAATCAGCCCCAGCATTTT.

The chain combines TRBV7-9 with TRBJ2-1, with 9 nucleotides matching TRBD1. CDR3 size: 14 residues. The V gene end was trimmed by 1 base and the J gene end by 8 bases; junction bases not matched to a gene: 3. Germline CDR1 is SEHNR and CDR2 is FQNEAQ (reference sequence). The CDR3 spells CASSLGTGVYEQFF. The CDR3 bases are TGTGCCAGCAGCTTAGGGACAGGGGTTTATGAGCAGTTCTTC.